Listed here are 30 T cell receptor beta chains from one sample, sequenced in a study of T cell responses to AZD1222 COVID-19 vaccine. Method: immunoSEQ multiplex PCR; TCRdb's copy keeps in-frame clones and lacks some. In the table there are about 100,000 clones, 88% of which are singletons. Sequencing used peripheral blood, obtained on day 0 of AZD1222 vaccination. These receptors were obtained from an adult in good health.

The chain uses TRBV19 and TRBJ2-1; TRBD2 agrees at 9 bases. From germline, CDR1 is LNHDA and CDR2 SQIVND (reference sequence). The CDR3 covers 17 residues. V was clipped by 5 bases and J by 7 bases; unmatched bases: 15. CDR3 loop: CASSGRLAGTRTNEQFF. CDR3 nucleotides: TGTGCCAGTAGTGGAAGGCTAGCGGGGACCCGGACTAATGAGCAGTTCTTC.

The chain recombines TRBV7-8 with TRBJ1-5, with unresolved D. V was shortened by 7 bases and J by 5 bases, with 15 bases between the two germline ends. The length of the CDR3 is 14 residues. The germline V gene encodes CDR1 SGHVS and CDR2 FQNEAQ. CDR3: CASTLPGEDQPQHF. The DNA for the CDR3 is TGTGCCAGCACCCTCCCAGGTGAGGATCAGCCCCAGCATTTT.

The CDR3 loop is CASSLSSYNEQFF. Written as DNA, the CDR3 is TGCGCCAGCAGCTTGAGCTCCTACAATGAGCAGTTCTTC. The chain joins TRBV5-1 to TRBJ2-1; D not certain. This CDR3 has 13 residues. Per the germline V gene, CDR1 is SGHRS and CDR2 is YFSETQ. The ends were cut back, 1 base at V and 0 bases at J, with 2 bases in the middle.

This clone has a single count. The chain joins TRBV4-3 to TRBJ2-7, with 12 bases matching TRBD2. The V and J ends lost 4 bases and 5 bases, in that order; junction bases with no gene match: 3. The germline V gene has CDR1 LGHNA and CDR2 YSLEER. This CDR3 has 14 amino acids. The DNA for the CDR3 is TGCGCCAGCAGCCCTGGACTAGCGGGAAACGAGCAGTACTTC. Protein: CASSPGLAGNEQYF.

This clone was found a few times. This chain connects TRBV19 to TRBJ1-3, with D possibly being TRBD1 (6 bases). The V gene lost 6 bases and the J gene lost 0 bases, with 9 bases spanning the gap. The CDR3 is 14 residues long. Germline loops: CDR1 LNHDA, CDR2 SQIVND (reference sequence). The chain's CDR3 is CASRTTGSGNTIYF. CDR3 in DNA: TGTGCCAGTAGGACGACAGGCTCTGGAAACACCATATATTTT.

The rearrangement joins TRBV28 to TRBJ1-2, with D maybe TRBD1 (6 bases). This CDR3 has 13 amino acids. The germline gives CDR1 MDHEN, CDR2 SYDVKM. Trimming took off 6 bases at V and 6 bases at J, with 14 bases between the two ends. This CDR3 is CASSLRSGDGYTF. DNA of the CDR3: TGTGCCAGCAGCTTAAGGTCAGGGGATGGCTACACCTTC.

The chain recombines TRBV21-1 with TRBJ1-5; the table gives TRBD1 as D, unverified against the DNA. TRBV21-1 is flagged as a pseudogene. CDR3 length: 17 amino acids. The CDR3 bases are TGTGCCAGCAGCAAAGCGGAACTATGTGCAGGGAATCAGCCCCAGCATTTT. It is translated as CASSKAELCAGNQPQHF.

This chain joins TRBV19 and TRBJ2-2, with D possibly matching TRBD1 (6 bases). The V gene's germline CDR1 is LNHDA and CDR2 SQIVND (reference sequence). Trimming stripped 1 base from V and 7 bases from J, with 13 bases between. The CDR3 totals 15 residues. For the CDR3, the DNA is TGTGCCAGTAGTATAGTCGGGACACTAAGCGGGGAGCTGTTTTTT. Amino acid sequence: CASSIVGTLSGELFF.

The chain joins TRBV6-5 to TRBJ2-3; D is unresolved. This CDR3 contains 12 residues. Looked up from germline, CDR1 is MNHEY and CDR2 is SVGAGI. The V and J ends lost 6 bases and 6 bases respectively, with 10 bases between them. CDR3 DNA sequence: TGTGCCAGCAGCCCGAACGCGGATACGCAGTATTTT. Amino acids: CASSPNADTQYF.

V gene TRBV11-3 combines with J gene TRBJ2-7; TRBD1 or TRBD2 may be the D gene (5 bases each). This CDR3 region has 14 residues. V was trimmed by 5 bases and J by 2 bases, leaving 13 bases between them. Germline CDR1 is SGHNT and CDR2 is YENEEA. In DNA, the CDR3 is TGTGCCAGCAGCAAAGAGGGGCTAGCCTACGAGCAGTACTTC. The encoded protein is CASSKEGLAYEQYF.

This sequence joins TRBV6-6 and TRBJ1-5, with D perhaps TRBD1 (6 bases). CDR3 length: 13 residues. Trimming took 5 bases from V and 7 from J, leaving 12 bases between them. Germline V CDR1 and CDR2: MNHNY, SVGAGI (reference sequence). The chain's CDR3 is CASSHPGAQPQHF. CDR3 bases: TGTGCCAGCAGTCACCCGGGGGCGCAGCCCCAGCATTTT.

The V and J genes are TRBV7-9 and TRBJ2-3, with 11 bases matching TRBD2. There are 16 residues in the CDR3. V shed 6 bases, J shed 5 bases, and the junction held 10 bases outside the gene matches. Germline-derived CDR1 and CDR2 are SEHNR and FQNEAQ (reference sequence). The CDR3 bases are TGTGCCAGCAGTCCGTACGGGACTAGCGGACGAGATACGCAGTATTTT. Protein: CASSPYGTSGRDTQYF.

The chain uses TRBV7-7 and TRBJ2-1; 9 bases map to TRBD2. The J segment lost 5 bases and the V segment lost 5 bases, leaving 4 bases of the junction unmatched. The germline CDR1 and CDR2 sequences are SSHAT and FNYEAQ (reference sequence). This CDR3 is built from 14 residues. CDR3 nucleotide sequence: TGTGCCAGCAGCAGTCTAGCGGGGAACAATGAGCAGTTCTTC. Its protein is CASSSLAGNNEQFF.

CDR3 loop: CASSPPGRDSPLHF. CDR3 nucleotides: TGTGCCAGCAGCCCTCCTGGGCGGGATTCACCCCTCCACTTT. The genes are TRBV7-2 and TRBJ1-6; D gene unclear. Looked up from germline, CDR1 is SGHTA and CDR2 is FQGNSA. Trimming took off 5 bases at V and 8 bases at J, with 13 bases between the two ends. The CDR3 spans 14 residues.

This sequence joins TRBV18 and TRBJ1-2; D is unclear. The CDR3 extends over 15 amino acids. Germline V gene sequence: CDR1 KGHSH, CDR2 LQKENI. With 6 bases removed from V and 0 bases from J, the gap between germline ends came to 14 bases. CDR3: CASSKAGEANYGYTF. In nucleotides, the CDR3 is TGTGCCAGCTCCAAAGCCGGGGAGGCTAACTATGGCTACACCTTC.

About this clone itself: Compared with germline, one end of the junction differs, possibly owing to a read error. The rearrangement joins TRBV28 to TRBJ1-3; D is ambiguous. Germline V gene lookup returns CDR1 MDHEN and CDR2 SYDVKM. The CDR3 loop spans 13 amino acids. For the CDR3, the DNA is TGTGCCAGCAGGTTATACTCTGGAAACACCATATATTTT. It codes for CASRLYSGNTIYF. The variable domain in full, with the rest retrieved from reference TRBV28 and TRBJ1-3, is DVKVTQSSRYLVKRTGEKVFLECVQDMDHENMFWYRQDPGLGLRLIYFSYDVKMKEKGDIPEGYSVSREKKERFSLILESASTNQTSMYLCASRLYSGNTIYFGEGSWLTVV.

This clone was observed a handful of times. The rearrangement uses TRBV6-1 and TRBJ2-1; 8 nucleotides agree with TRBD2. In germline, CDR1 is MNHNS, CDR2 SASEGT. The CDR3 loop spans 15 amino acids. J gave up 8 bases and V 1 base, and 7 bases lay outside the gene matches. The CDR3 coding sequence is TGTGCCAGCAGTGAAGGGAGCGGGGGAGGTGATGAGCAGTTCTTC. Its protein product is CASSEGSGGGDEQFF.

As DNA, the CDR3 is TGTGCCAGTAGTATAGGGGGTTCGGCTTCGGAAGCTTTCTTT. Protein sequence: CASSIGGSASEAFF. This chain links TRBV19 with TRBJ1-1; no reliable D call. The CDR3 sequence is 14 residues long. V was pared by 1 base and J by 8 bases, with 14 bases between. Germline V gene data show CDR1 as LNHDA and CDR2 as SQIVND (reference sequence). Supplemented by reference TRBV19 and TRBJ1-1, the full variable domain reads DGGITQSPKYLFRKEGQNVTLSCEQNLNHDAMYWYRQDPGQGLRLIYYSQIVNDFQKGDIAEGYSVSREKKESFPLTVTSAQKNPTAFYLCASSIGGSASEAFFGQGTRLTVV.

This chain joins TRBV6-5 and TRBJ1-1; 7 bases agree with TRBD1. Germline CDR1 and CDR2: MNHEY and SVGAGI. Losses at the gene ends were 2 bases for V and 6 bases for J; bases not matched to a gene: 6. This CDR3 has 14 amino acids. In DNA, the CDR3 is TGTGCCAGCAGTTACAAGGGGGCCTTCGCTGAAGCTTTCTTT. Translated: CASSYKGAFAEAFF.

This chain joins TRBV9 and TRBJ1-5; no clear D. Looked up from germline, CDR1 is SGDLS and CDR2 is YYNGEE. The V gene lost 2 bases and the J gene lost 3 bases, with 6 bases spanning the gap. The CDR3 runs to 13 residues. The CDR3 sequence is CASSVDDNQPQHF. CDR3 DNA: TGTGCCAGCAGCGTTGACGACAATCAGCCCCAGCATTTT.

This chain joins TRBV9 and TRBJ2-2, with TRBD2 matching over 9 bases. V lost 4 bases, J lost 7 bases, and 17 bases stayed unmatched. The germline V gene encodes CDR1 SGDLS and CDR2 YYNGEE. The CDR3 is 18 residues long. The CDR3 here is CASSPPRGGGRGNGELFF. CDR3 nucleotides: TGTGCCAGCAGCCCACCGAGAGGGGGCGGGAGGGGGAACGGGGAGCTGTTTTTT.

The genes are TRBV11-2 and TRBJ1-1; maybe TRBD1 (5 bases). The CDR3 covers 15 residues. Trimming shortened V by 5 bases and J by 6 bases, and 19 bases separated the two germline ends. Germline CDR1 is SGHAT and CDR2 is FQNNGV. Here the CDR3 reads CASSNPPRGDAEAFF. In DNA, the CDR3 is TGTGCCAGCAGCAATCCCCCCCGGGGCGACGCTGAAGCTTTCTTT.

V gene TRBV4-3 combines with J gene TRBJ1-2; D unclear. The V end lost 1 base, the J end lost 2 bases, and 11 bases lay between the germline ends. Per the germline V gene, CDR1 is LGHNA and CDR2 is YSLEER. This CDR3 has 15 residues. The CDR3 spells CASSQASAGNYGYTF. CDR3 DNA sequence: TGCGCCAGCAGCCAAGCCTCGGCCGGGAACTATGGCTACACCTTC.

The genes are TRBV2 and TRBJ2-7; 9 positions agree with TRBD2. J lost 3 bases, V lost 7 bases, and 4 bases had no gene match. The CDR3 is made up of 13 amino acids. CDR1 is SNHLY, CDR2 FYNNEI, per germline. CDR3 nucleotides: TGTGCCAGCATTCCTAGCGGGGTCTACGAGCAGTACTTC. It encodes CASIPSGVYEQYF.

This clone was seen a handful of times. The V call is TRBV29-1, the J call TRBJ2-7; D may match TRBD1 or TRBD2 (5 bases each). The CDR3 runs to 13 residues. The ends were cut back, 6 bases at V and 0 bases at J, with 12 bases in the middle. Germline CDR1 SQVTM, CDR2 ANQGSEA. CDR3 sequence: CSVVSGTSYEQYF. In DNA form, the CDR3 reads TGCAGCGTCGTCTCGGGGACCTCCTACGAGCAGTACTTC.

This sequence joins TRBV11-3 and TRBJ1-3; unclear D gene. Trimming cost V 5 bases and J 3 bases, with 8 bases left between them. Germline values: CDR1 SGHNT, CDR2 YENEEA. The CDR3 is 13 amino acids. CDR3 protein: CASSPFVGNTIYF. The CDR3 DNA sequence: TGTGCCAGCAGCCCCTTTGTTGGAAACACCATATATTTT. Supplemented by reference TRBV11-3 and TRBJ1-3, the full variable domain reads EAGVVQSPRYKIIEKKQPVAFWCNPISGHNTLYWYLQNLGQGPELLIRYENEEAVDDSQLPKDRFSAERLKGVDSTLKIQPAELGDSAVYLCASSPFVGNTIYFGEGSWLTVV.

The rearrangement uses TRBV5-1 and TRBJ1-3; D call uncertain. With 4 bases removed from V and 4 bases from J, the gap between germline ends came to 6 bases. Germline V lookup: CDR1 SGHRS, CDR2 YFSETQ. The CDR3 covers 12 residues. CDR3 sequence reads: CASSPLGNTIYF. As DNA, the CDR3 is TGCGCCAGCAGCCCTCTGGGAAACACCATATATTTT.

The chain couples TRBV2 to TRBJ2-5; 11 nucleotides align to TRBD1. This CDR3 comprises 15 residues. V was pared by 10 bases and J by 1 base, with 8 bases of the junction left unmatched. The germline CDR1 and CDR2 sequences are SNHLY and FYNNEI. The chain's CDR3 is CATRGDRGIQETQYF. In DNA form, the CDR3 reads TGTGCCACCCGGGGGGACAGGGGGATCCAAGAGACCCAGTACTTC. The entire variable domain, with the rest obtained from reference TRBV2 and TRBJ2-5, is as follows: EPEVTQTPSHQVTQMGQEVILRCVPISNHLYFYWYRQILGQKVEFLVSFYNNEISEKSEIFDDQFSVERPDGSNFTLKIRSTKLEDSAMYFCATRGDRGIQETQYFGPGTRLLVL.

The rearrangement links TRBV2 to TRBJ1-3, with 7 bases fitting TRBD1. The CDR3 runs 15 residues. V trimming: 6 bases; J trimming: 0 bases; junction bases outside the gene matches: 5. The V gene's germline CDR1 is SNHLY and CDR2 FYNNEI. The chain's CDR3 is CASRGGGGSGNTIYF. CDR3 bases: TGTGCCAGCAGAGGGGGCGGGGGCTCTGGAAACACCATATATTTT.

The gene calls are TRBV7-8 and TRBJ2-5; 10 nucleotides line up with TRBD2. V shed 0 bases and J 5 bases; nucleotides not matched to a gene: 6. The length of the CDR3 is 16 residues. Germline V gives CDR1 SGHVS, CDR2 FQNEAQ. This CDR3 reads CASSLASGRLIETQYF. The CDR3 DNA is TGTGCCAGCAGCTTAGCTAGCGGGAGGTTGATCGAGACCCAGTACTTC.